This T cell receptor (beta chain) was documented in a study of T cells in Graves' hyperthyroidism and ophthalmopathy. Study-level background: Peripheral blood was drawn at first diagnosis, prior to all treatment. Whole-study findings and limits: Among clonotypes expanded in thyroid above 0.001, most were also found in blood.

The TCR beta CDR3 regions underwent amplification using RNA transcripts as the source. The TCR CDR3 was amplified in a first-round RT-PCR using the HTBI primer set. TCRdb ran MiXCR on the multiplex PCR reads and lists one entry per CDR3 protein. Of about 700,000 distinct CDR3 sequences in the sample, around 15% were seen once. This clonotype was detected many times. Its target is unknown. Orbital computed tomography and thyroid ultrasound, together with serum TRAb and thyroxine and clinical symptoms, were used for diagnoses. Around 9.9 ml of fresh peripheral blood supplied the PBMCs. CDR3 size: 16 residues. The V and J ends lost 3 bases and 2 bases respectively, with 17 bases between them. Germline lookup yields CDR1 MDHEN and CDR2 SYDVKM.

This chain uses TRBV28 with TRBJ2-7; maybe TRBD2 (6 bases). The TCR originated in a woman aged 18-30 years with Graves' hyperthyroidism. Sequencing used blood. The CDR3 reads CASSFPRTGTPYEQYF. CDR3 DNA: TGTGCCAGCAGTTTCCCCCGCACCGGGACTCCCTACGAGCAGTACTTC.